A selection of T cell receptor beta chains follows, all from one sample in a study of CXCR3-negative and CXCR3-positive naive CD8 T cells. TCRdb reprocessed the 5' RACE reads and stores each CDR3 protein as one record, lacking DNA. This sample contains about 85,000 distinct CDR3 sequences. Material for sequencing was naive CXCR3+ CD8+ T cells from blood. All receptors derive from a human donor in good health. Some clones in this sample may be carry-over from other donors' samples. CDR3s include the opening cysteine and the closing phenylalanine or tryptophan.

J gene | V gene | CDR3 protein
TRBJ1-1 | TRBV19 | CASSIVNTEAFF
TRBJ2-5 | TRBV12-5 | CASGLENREETQYF
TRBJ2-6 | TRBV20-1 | CSAADREISGANVLTF
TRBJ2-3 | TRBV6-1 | CASSEALRGGDTQYF
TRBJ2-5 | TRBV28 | CASNLRDSIDETQYF
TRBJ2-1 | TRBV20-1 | CSARDRYSGVYNEQFF
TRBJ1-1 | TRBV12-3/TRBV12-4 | CASSGGGDTEAFF
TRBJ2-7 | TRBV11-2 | CASSLSGGGAYYEQYF
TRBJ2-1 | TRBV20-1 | CSARDLREAEEQFF
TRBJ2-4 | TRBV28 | CASSDQFLAKNIQYF
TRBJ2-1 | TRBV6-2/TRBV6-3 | CASNIDRSSGYNEQFF
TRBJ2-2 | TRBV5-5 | CASGRQERNTGELFF
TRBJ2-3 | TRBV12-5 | CASGFPGTGGTDTQYF
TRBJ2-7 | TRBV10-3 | CAISPTWEADSYEQYF
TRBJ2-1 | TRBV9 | CASSEKGVEVSYNEQFF
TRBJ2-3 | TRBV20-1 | CSAKPPVISGRWDTQYF
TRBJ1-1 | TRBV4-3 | CASSPSTGSTEAFF
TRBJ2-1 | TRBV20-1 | CSARDRLSSYNEQFF
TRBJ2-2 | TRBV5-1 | CASDAGTARPGELFF
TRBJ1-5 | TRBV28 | CASSSTYSNQPQHF
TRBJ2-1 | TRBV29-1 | CSVLGYNEQFF
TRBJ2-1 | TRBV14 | CASSEGHEQFF
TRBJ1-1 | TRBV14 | CASSQDWGPGNTEAFF
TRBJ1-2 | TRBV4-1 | CASSQKQGDGYTF
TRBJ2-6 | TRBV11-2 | CASSPGESGANVLTF
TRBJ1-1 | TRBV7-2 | CASSYRGSEAFF
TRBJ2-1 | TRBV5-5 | CASSSNPGTGIHEQFF
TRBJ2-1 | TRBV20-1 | CSARDIRFSYNEQFF
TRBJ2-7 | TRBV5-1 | CASRRTSGHPYEQYF
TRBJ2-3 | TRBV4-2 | CASSQAHAGGPTDTQYF
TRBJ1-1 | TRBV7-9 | CASSLARGGTEAFF
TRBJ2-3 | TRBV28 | CASSLFRLAPDTQYF
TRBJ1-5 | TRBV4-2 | CASSLSTESNQPQHF
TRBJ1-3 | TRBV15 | CATSRDRDRDPIYF
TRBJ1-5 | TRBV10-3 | CAISTRGQGGQPQHF
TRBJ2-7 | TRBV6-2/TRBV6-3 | CASSYLTTVTNHLTGNEQYF
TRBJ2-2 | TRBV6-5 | CASRSVPNTGELFF
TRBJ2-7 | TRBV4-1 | CASSLGQLAYEQYF
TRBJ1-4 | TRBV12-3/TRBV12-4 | CASRSGGYNNEKLFF
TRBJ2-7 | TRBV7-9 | CASSPATGGDFYEQYF
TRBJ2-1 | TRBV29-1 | CSVERGGREFNEQFF
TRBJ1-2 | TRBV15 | CATSSRANYGYTF
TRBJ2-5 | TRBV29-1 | CSVVGRREEETQYF
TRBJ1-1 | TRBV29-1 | CSDRAGDTEAFF
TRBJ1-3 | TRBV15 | CATKGTPGNTIYF
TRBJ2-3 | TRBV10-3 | CAISAVLAASTDTQYF
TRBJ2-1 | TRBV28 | CASSLVGTEAFF
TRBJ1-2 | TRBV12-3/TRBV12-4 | CASSPTGPAGGYTF
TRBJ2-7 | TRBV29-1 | CSVVSQGRSYEQYF
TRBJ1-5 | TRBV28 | CASSFQTGASNQPQHF
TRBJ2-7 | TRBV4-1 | CASSPVPQDTYEQYF
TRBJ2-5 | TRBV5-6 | CASSLRQPQETQYF
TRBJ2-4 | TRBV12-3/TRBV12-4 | CASSSRHIQYF
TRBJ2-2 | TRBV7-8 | CASNLPGAGYTGELFF
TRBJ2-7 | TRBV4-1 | CASSQGLAGAAYEQYF
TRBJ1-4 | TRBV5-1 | CASSSSGSHEKLFF
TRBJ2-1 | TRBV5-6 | CASTIWGARGNEQFF